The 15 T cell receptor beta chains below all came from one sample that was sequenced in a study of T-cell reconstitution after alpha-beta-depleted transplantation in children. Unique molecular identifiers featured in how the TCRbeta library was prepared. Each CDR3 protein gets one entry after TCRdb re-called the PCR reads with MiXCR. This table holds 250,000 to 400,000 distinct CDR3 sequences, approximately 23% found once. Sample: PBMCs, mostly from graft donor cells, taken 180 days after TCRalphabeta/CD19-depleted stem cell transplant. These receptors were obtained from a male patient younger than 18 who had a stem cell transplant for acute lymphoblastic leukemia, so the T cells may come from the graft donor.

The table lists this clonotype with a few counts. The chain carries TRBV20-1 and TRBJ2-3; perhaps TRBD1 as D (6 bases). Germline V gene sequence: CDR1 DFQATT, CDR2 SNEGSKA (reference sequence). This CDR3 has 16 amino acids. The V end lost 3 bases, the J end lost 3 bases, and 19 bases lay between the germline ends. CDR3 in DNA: TGCAGTGCTAGGGGGGCAGGGCACAGGGTGACAGATACGCAGTATTTT. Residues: CSARGAGHRVTDTQYF.

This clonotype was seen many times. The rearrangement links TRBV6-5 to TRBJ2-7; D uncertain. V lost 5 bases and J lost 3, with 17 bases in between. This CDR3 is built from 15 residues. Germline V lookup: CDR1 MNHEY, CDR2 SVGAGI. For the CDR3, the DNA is TGTGCCAGCAGTCCTACAGCATTCGAGAACTACGAGCAGTACTTC. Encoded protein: CASSPTAFENYEQYF.

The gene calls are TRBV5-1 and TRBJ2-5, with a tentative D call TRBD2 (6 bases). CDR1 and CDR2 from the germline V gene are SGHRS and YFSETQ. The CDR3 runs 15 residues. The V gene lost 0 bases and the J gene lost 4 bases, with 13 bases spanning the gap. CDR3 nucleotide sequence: TGCGCCAGCAGCTTGGCGGCGGGAAGGGTAGAGACCCAGTACTTC. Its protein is CASSLAAGRVETQYF.

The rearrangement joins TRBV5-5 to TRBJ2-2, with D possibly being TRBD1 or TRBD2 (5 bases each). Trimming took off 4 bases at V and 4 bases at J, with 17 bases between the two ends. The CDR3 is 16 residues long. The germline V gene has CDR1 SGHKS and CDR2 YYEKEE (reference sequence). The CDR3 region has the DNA TGTGCCAGCAGCCGAGGGCCGGACACCTTCACCGGGGAGCTGTTTTTT. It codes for CASSRGPDTFTGELFF.

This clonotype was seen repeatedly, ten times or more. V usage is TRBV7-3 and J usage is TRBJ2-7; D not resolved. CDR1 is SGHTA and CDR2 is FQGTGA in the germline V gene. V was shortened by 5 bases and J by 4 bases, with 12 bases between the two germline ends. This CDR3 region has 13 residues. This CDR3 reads CASSLDPGYEQYF. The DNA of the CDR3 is TGTGCCAGCAGCCTGGACCCAGGTTACGAGCAGTACTTC.

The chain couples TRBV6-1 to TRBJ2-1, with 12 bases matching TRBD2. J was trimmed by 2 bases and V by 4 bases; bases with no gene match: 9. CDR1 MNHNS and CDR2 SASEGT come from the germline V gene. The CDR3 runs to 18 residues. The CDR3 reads CASSALLLAGGAYNEQFF. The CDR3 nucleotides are TGTGCCAGCAGTGCACTTCTACTAGCGGGAGGTGCCTACAATGAGCAGTTCTTC.

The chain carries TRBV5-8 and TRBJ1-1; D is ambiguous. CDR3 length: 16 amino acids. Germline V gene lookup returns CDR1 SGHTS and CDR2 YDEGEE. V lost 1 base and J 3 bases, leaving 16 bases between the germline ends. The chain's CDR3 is CASSLWEGPWDTEAFF. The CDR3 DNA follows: TGTGCCAGCAGCTTGTGGGAAGGTCCATGGGACACTGAAGCTTTCTTT. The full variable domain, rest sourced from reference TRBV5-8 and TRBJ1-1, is EAGVTQSPTHLIKTRGQQATLRCSPISGHTSVYWYQQALGLGLQFLLWYDEGEERNRGNFPPRFSGRQFPNYSSELNVNALELEDSALYLCASSLWEGPWDTEAFFGQGTRLTVV.

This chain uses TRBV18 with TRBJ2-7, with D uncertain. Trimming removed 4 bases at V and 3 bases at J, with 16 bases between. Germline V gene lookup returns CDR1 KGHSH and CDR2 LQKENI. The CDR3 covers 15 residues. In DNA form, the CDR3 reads TGTGCCAGCTCACTCGGACGGTATCAAGGCTACGAGCAGTACTTC. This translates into CASSLGRYQGYEQYF.

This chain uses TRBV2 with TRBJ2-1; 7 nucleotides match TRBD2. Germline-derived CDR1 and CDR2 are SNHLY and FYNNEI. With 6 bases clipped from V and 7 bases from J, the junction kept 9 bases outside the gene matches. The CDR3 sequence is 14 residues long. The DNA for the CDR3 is TGTGCCAGCAGGGACCAGCGGGAAGGGAATGAGCAGTTCTTC. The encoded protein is CASRDQREGNEQFF.

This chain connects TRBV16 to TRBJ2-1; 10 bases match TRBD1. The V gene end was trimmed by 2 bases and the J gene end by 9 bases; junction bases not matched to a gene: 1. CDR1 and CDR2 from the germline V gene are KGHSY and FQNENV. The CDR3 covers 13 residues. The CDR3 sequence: CASSQGTGVEQFF. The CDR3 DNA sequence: TGTGCCAGCAGCCAAGGGACAGGGGTTGAGCAGTTCTTC.

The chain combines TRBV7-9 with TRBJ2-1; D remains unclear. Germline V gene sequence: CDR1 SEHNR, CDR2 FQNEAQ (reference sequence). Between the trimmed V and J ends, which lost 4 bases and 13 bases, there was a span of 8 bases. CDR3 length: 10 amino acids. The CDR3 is CASSSGSQFF. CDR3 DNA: TGTGCCAGCAGCTCTGGCTCCCAGTTCTTC.

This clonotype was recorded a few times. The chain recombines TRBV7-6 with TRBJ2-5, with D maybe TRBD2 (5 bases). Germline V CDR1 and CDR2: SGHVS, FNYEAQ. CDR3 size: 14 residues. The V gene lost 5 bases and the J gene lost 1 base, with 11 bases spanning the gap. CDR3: CASSRGHSQETQYF. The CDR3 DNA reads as TGTGCCAGCAGCCGAGGGCACTCCCAAGAGACCCAGTACTTC.

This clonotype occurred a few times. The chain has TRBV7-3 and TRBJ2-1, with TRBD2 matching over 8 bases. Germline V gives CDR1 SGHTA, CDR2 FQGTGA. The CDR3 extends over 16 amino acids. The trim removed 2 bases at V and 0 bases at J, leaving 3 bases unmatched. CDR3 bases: TGTGCCAGCAGCTTAGCAGCGGGGGCCTCCTACAATGAGCAGTTCTTC. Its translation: CASSLAAGASYNEQFF.

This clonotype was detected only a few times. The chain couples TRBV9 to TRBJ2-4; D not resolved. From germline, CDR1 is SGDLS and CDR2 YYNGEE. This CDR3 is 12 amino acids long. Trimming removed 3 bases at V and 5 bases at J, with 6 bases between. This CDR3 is CASSAEENIQYF. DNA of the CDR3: TGTGCCAGCAGCGCCGAAGAAAACATTCAGTACTTC.

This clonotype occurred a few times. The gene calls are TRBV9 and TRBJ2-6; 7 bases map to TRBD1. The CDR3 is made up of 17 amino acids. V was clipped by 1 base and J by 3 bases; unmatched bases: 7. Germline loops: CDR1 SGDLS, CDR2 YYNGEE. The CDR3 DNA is TGTGCCAGCAGCGTACCAATCGACAGGGTTGGGGCCAACGTCCTGACTTTC. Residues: CASSVPIDRVGANVLTF. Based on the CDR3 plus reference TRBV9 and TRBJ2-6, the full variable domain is DSGVTQTPKHLITATGQRVTLRCSPRSGDLSVYWYQQSLDQGLQFLIQYYNGEERAKGNILERFSAQQFPDLHSELNLSSLELGDSALYFCASSVPIDRVGANVLTFGAGSRLTVL.